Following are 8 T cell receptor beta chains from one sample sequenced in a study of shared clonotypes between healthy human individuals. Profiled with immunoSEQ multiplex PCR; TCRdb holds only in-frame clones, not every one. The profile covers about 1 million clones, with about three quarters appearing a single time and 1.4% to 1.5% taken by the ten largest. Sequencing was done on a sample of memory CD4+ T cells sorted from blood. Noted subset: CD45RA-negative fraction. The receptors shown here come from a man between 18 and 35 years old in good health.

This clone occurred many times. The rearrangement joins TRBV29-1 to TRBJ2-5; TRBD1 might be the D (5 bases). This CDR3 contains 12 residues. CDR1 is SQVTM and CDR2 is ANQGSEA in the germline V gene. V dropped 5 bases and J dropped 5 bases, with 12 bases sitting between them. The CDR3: CSVNRLFETQYF. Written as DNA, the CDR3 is TGCAGCGTTAACAGGCTTTTTGAGACCCAGTACTTC.

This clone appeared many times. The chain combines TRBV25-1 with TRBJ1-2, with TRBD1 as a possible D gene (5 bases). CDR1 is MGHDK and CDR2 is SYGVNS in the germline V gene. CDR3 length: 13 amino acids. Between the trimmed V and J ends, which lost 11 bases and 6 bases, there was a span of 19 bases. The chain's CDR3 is CAAPRRTNDGYTF. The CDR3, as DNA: TGTGCCGCACCCCGACGGACAAATGATGGCTACACCTTC.

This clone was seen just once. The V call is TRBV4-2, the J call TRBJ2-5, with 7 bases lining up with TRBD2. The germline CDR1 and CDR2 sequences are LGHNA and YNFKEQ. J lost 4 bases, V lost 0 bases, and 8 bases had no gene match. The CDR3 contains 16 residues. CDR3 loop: CASSQDRGLVRETQYF. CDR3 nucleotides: TGTGCCAGCAGCCAAGATAGAGGACTAGTACGAGAGACCCAGTACTTC.

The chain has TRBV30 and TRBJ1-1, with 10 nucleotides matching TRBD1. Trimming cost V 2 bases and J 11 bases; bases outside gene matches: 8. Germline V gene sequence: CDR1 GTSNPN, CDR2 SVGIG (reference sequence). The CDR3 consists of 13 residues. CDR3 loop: CAWSYGGTGDAFF. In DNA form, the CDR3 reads TGTGCCTGGAGTTATGGTGGGACAGGGGATGCTTTCTTT.

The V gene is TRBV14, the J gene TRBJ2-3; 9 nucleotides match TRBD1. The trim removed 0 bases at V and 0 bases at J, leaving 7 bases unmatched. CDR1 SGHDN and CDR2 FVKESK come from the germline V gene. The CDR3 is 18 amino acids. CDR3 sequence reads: CASSQDSTTGGSTDTQYF. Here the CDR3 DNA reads TGTGCCAGCAGCCAAGACAGCACGACAGGGGGGAGCACAGATACGCAGTATTTT.

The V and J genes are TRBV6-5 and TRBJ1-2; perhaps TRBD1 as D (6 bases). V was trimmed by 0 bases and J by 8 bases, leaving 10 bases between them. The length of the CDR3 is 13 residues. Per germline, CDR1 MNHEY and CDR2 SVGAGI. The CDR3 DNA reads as TGTGCCAGCAGTTACTCGACAGGATCGGGCTACACCTTC. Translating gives CASSYSTGSGYTF.

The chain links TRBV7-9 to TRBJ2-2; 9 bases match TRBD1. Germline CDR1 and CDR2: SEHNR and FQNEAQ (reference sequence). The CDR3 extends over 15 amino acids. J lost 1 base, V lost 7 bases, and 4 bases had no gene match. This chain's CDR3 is CASTSGQGNTGELFF. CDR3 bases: TGTGCCAGCACCTCGGGACAGGGGAACACCGGGGAGCTGTTTTTT.

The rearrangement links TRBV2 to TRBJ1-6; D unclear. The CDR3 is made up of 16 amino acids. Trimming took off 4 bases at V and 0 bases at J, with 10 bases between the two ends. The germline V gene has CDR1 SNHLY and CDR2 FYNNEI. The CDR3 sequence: CASSAYTNSYNSPLHF. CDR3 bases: TGTGCCAGCAGTGCCTACACCAACTCCTATAATTCACCCCTCCACTTT.